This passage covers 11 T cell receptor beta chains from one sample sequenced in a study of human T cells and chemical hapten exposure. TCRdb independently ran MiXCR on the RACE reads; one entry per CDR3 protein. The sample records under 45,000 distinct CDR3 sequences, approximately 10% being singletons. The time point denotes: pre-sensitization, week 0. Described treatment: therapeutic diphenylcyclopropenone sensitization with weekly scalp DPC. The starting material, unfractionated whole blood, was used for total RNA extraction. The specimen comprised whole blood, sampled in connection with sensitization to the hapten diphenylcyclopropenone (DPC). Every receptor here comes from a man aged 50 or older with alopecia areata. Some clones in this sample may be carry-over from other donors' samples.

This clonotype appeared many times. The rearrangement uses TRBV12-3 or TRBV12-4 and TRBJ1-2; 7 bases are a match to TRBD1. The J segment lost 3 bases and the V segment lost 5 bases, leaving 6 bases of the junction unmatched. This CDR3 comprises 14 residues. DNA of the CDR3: TGTGCCAGCAGTCCTAACACAGGGGACTATGGCTACACCTTC. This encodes CASSPNTGDYGYTF.

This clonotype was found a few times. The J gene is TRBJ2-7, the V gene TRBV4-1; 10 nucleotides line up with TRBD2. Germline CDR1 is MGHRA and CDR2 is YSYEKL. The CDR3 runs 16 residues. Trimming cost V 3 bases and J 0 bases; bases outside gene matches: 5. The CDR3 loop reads CASSHQGLATSYEQYF. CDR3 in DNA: TGCGCCAGCAGCCACCAGGGACTAGCGACCTCCTACGAGCAGTACTTC.

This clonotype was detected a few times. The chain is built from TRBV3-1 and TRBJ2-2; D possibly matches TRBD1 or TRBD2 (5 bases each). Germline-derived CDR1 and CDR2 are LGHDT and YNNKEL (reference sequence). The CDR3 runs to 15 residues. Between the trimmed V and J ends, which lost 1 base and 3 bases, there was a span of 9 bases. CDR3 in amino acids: CASSQAGTHTGELFF. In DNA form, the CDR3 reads TGTGCCAGCAGCCAAGCCGGGACCCACACCGGGGAGCTGTTTTTT.

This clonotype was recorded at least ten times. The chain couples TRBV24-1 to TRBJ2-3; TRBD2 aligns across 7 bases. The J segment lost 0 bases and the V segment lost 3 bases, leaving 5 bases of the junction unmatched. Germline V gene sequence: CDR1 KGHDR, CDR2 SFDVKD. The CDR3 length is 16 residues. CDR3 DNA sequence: TGTGCCACCAGTGATAATCTAGCGGCTAGCACAGATACGCAGTATTTT. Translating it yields CATSDNLAASTDTQYF.

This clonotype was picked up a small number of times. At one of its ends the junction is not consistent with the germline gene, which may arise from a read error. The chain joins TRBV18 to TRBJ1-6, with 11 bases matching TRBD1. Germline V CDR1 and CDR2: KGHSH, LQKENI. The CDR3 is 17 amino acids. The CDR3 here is CASSSPAGTGGNSPLHF. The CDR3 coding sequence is TGTGCCAGCTCATCACCGGCGGGGACAGGGGGAAATTCACCCCTCCACTTT. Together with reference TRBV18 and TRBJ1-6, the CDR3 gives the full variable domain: NAGVMQNPRHLVRRRGQEARLRCSPMKGHSHVYWYRQLPEEGLKFMVYLQKENIIDESGMPKERFSAEFPKEGPSILRIQQVVRGDSAAYFCASSSPAGTGGNSPLHFGNGTRLTVT.

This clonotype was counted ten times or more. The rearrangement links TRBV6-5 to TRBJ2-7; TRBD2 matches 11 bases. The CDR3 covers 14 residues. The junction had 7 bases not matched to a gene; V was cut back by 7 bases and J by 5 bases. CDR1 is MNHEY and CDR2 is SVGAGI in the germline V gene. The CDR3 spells CASTILAGVDEQYF. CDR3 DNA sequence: TGTGCCAGCACCATACTAGCGGGAGTAGACGAGCAGTACTTC.

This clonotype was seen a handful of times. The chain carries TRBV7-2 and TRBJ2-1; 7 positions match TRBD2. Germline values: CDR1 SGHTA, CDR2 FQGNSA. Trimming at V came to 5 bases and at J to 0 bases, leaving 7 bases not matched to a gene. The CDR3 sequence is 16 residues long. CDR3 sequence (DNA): TGTGCCAGCAGCCCTCGACTAGCCACCTCCTACAATGAGCAGTTCTTC. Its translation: CASSPRLATSYNEQFF.

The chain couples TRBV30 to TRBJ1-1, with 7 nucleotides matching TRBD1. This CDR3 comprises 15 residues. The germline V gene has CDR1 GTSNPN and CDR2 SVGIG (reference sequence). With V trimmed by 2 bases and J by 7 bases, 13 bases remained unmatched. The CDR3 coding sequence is TGTGCCTGGAGTCGGACAGGATATTCCAGTGGTGAAGCTTTCTTT. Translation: CAWSRTGYSSGEAFF.

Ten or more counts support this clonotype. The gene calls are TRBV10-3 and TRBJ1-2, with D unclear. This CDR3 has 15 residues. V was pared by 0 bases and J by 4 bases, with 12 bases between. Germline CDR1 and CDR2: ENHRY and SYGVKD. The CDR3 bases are TGTGCCATCAGTGAGTCTGGTCTCAGACGCTATGGCTACACCTTC. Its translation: CAISESGLRRYGYTF.

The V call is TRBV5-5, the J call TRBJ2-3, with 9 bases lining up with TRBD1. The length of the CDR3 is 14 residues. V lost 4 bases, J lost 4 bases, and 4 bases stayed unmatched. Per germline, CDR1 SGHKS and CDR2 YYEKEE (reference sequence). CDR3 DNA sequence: TGTGCCAGCAGCCCGGGACAGGGCCCAGATACGCAGTATTTT. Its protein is CASSPGQGPDTQYF.

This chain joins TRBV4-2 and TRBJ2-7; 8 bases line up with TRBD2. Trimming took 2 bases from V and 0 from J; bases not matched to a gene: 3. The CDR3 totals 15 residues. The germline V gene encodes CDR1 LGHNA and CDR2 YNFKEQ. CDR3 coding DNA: TGTGCCAGCAGCCAAACTAGCGGTAGCTCCTACGAGCAGTACTTC. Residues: CASSQTSGSSYEQYF.